The TCR beta chain described here comes from a study of blood T cell repertoires in COVID-19. Study-level background: Sites across the United States, Italy and Spain contributed samples from acute and convalescent COVID-19.

The CDR3 is 14 amino acids. Trimming removed 4 bases from V and 4 bases from J; junction bases left unmatched: 4. Germline V gives CDR1 SQVTM, CDR2 ANQGSEA. Authors' methods: By means of reference gene primer amplification, nucleated cell counts were estimated. Method: immunoSEQ multiplex PCR; TCRdb's copy keeps in-frame clones and lacks some. V and J calls and clone size are copied from that table; D and trimming were computed from the DNA. Here the sample spans about 74,000 clones, 80% to 90% being singletons. The chain employs TRBV29-1 and TRBJ2-2; 9 nucleotides align to TRBD1. The material sequenced was peripheral blood. The origin of this receptor is a man aged 65-85 years with acute or convalescent COVID-19. CDR3 amino acids: CSVATGGFTGELFF. The CDR3 DNA follows: TGCAGCGTTGCTACAGGGGGCTTCACCGGGGAGCTGTTTTTT.